This T cell receptor (beta chain) was captured in a study of tumor-infiltrating lymphocytes in localized non-small cell lung cancer. TCRdb's table, derived via immunoSEQ multiplex PCR, lists solely in-frame clones and lacks some. The repertoire holds roughly 8,400 clones, almost 80% seen once, with about 13% in the top ten. The sequenced material came from uninvolved lung tissue not adjacent to the tumor. The clonotype originates from a human donor with non-small cell lung cancer.

The CDR3 sequence: CASRVASGRTMFF. The CDR3 DNA follows: TGCGCCAGCAGAGTGGCTAGCGGGAGAACGATGTTTTTT. The chain couples TRBV5-1 to TRBJ2-2; 10 bases agree with TRBD2. The germline V gene has CDR1 SGHRS and CDR2 YFSETQ. Trimming took 5 bases from V and 15 from J; bases not matched to a gene: 10. The CDR3 is 13 amino acids.